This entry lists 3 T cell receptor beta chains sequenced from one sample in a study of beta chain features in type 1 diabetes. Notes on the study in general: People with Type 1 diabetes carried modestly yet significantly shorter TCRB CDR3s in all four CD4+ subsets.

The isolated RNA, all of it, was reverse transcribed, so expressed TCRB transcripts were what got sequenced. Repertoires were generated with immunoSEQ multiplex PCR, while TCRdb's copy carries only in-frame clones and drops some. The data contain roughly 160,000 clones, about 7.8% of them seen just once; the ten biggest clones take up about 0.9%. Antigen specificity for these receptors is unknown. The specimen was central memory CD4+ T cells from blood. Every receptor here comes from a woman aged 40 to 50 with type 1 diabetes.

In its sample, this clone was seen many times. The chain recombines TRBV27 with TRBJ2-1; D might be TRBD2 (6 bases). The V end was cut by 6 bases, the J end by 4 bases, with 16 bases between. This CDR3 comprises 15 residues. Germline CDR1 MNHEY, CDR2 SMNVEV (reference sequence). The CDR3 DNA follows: TGTGCCAGCAGCCCTAGCTCAGCGGGTTACAATGAGCAGTTCTTC. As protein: CASSPSSAGYNEQFF.

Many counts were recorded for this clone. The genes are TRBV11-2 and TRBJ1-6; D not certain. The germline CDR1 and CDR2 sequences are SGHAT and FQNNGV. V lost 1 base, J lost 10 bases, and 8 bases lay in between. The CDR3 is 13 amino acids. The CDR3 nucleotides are TGTGCCAGCAGCTTAGGGCAGGAATCACCCCTCCACTTT. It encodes CASSLGQESPLHF.

The CDR3 region has the DNA TGTGCCAGCAGTTATCCCGGGACAGGGGAAGAGACCCAGTACTTC. It encodes CASSYPGTGEETQYF. The chain links TRBV6-6 to TRBJ2-5; 10 bases match TRBD1. The CDR3 contains 15 residues. The germline CDR1 and CDR2 sequences are MNHNY and SVGAGI (reference sequence). V lost 3 bases to trimming and J lost 3 bases; unmatched junction nucleotides: 4.